These 22 T cell receptor beta chains were sequenced from one sample in a study of a mutant IDH1 vaccine in newly diagnosed glioma. Time point reported: week 47, end of study. Each dose delivered 300 ug of mutant IDH1 20-mer peptide subcutaneously with imiquimod. These receptors have no identified antigens. The repertoire was sequenced with immunoSEQ multiplex PCR; TCRdb's copy has only in-frame clones and lacks some. The sample includes over 80,000 clones, over 75% of them seen just once. The specimen comprised PBMCs, sampled from a glioma patient whose treatment included an IDH1 peptide vaccine. The receptors stem from a man between 35 and 55 years old with glioma.

This clone was seen just once. This chain uses TRBV7-2 with TRBJ2-5; D is unclear. The CDR3 loop spans 12 amino acids. Per germline, CDR1 SGHTA and CDR2 FQGNSA. Trimming removed 4 bases from V and 9 bases from J, with 12 bases in between. CDR3 bases: TGTGCCAGCAGCTCCTTCTCGGGCCCCCAGTACTTC. Translating gives CASSSFSGPQYF.

The count of this clone is one. V usage is TRBV4-1 and J usage is TRBJ2-2, with a possible D match to TRBD2 (5 bases). The CDR3 has 16 residues. V was clipped by 0 bases and J by 6 bases, with 14 bases between them. Germline V CDR1 and CDR2: MGHRA, YSYEKL. This CDR3 reads CASSQDGELKAGELFF. The CDR3 bases are TGCGCCAGCAGCCAAGACGGGGAATTAAAGGCCGGGGAGCTGTTTTTT.

This rearrangement joins TRBV6-5 to TRBJ2-7; tentative D call: TRBD1 (6 bases). The V gene lost 2 bases and the J gene lost 2 bases, with 13 bases spanning the gap. The germline V gene has CDR1 MNHEY and CDR2 SVGAGI. The CDR3 contains 15 residues. CDR3 DNA: TGTGCCAGCAGTTACATGTACAGGGTCCCCTACGAGCAGTACTTC. Residues: CASSYMYRVPYEQYF.

The CDR3 sequence is CASSSPDRANYGYTF. The CDR3 DNA follows: TGTGCCAGCAGTTCGCCGGACAGAGCTAACTATGGCTACACCTTC. The rearrangement uses TRBV6-6 and TRBJ1-2, with a tentative D call TRBD1 (6 bases). Trimming took 4 bases from V and 0 from J, leaving 12 bases between them. Germline-derived CDR1 and CDR2 are MNHNY and SVGAGI (reference sequence). The CDR3 contains 15 residues.

The rearrangement uses TRBV4-3 and TRBJ2-1; D is uncertain. The length of the CDR3 is 13 residues. V was cut by 0 bases and J by 8 bases, with 8 bases left in between. From germline, CDR1 is LGHNA and CDR2 YSLEER. CDR3 nucleotide sequence: TGCGCCAGCAGCCAAGATATTTTTGATGAGCAGTTCTTC. This sequence encodes CASSQDIFDEQFF.

This clone is a singleton in its sample. The gene calls are TRBV4-2 and TRBJ1-3; 10 positions match TRBD1. Looked up from germline, CDR1 is LGHNA and CDR2 is YNFKEQ. This CDR3 comprises 18 residues. Trimming removed 6 bases from V and 0 bases from J; junction bases left unmatched: 11. The CDR3 spells CASRPGTGASSSGNTIYF. Here the CDR3 DNA reads TGTGCCAGCAGACCCGGGACAGGGGCCTCTAGCTCTGGAAACACCATATATTTT.

This chain links TRBV28 with TRBJ2-7; the D is unclear. V gave up 6 bases and J gave up 0 bases, with 15 bases separating them. The CDR3 length is 15 residues. In germline, CDR1 is MDHEN, CDR2 SYDVKM. DNA of the CDR3: TGTGCCAGCAGCCCGGTAGAACACTCCTCCTACGAGCAGTACTTC. Residues: CASSPVEHSSYEQYF.

The chain has TRBV30 and TRBJ2-1; D unresolved. The germline V gene encodes CDR1 GTSNPN and CDR2 SVGIG (reference sequence). V lost 4 bases and J lost 0, with 7 bases in between. The CDR3 runs 13 residues. The chain's CDR3 is CAWMGFSYNEQFF. DNA for the CDR3: TGTGCCTGGATGGGGTTCTCCTACAATGAGCAGTTCTTC.

The CDR3, as DNA: TGTGCCAGCAGCCAAGATTCGGGGGGGGACGAGACCCAGTACTTC. As protein: CASSQDSGGDETQYF. The chain employs TRBV4-2 and TRBJ2-5; TRBD2 aligns across 8 bases. The CDR3 loop spans 15 amino acids. J gave up 5 bases and V 0 bases, and 5 bases lay outside the gene matches. Per the germline V gene, CDR1 is LGHNA and CDR2 is YNFKEQ.

The V gene is TRBV6-5, the J gene TRBJ1-2; D is undetermined. V lost 0 bases and J lost 6, with 11 bases in between. The CDR3 extends over 14 amino acids. The germline V gene encodes CDR1 MNHEY and CDR2 SVGAGI. The CDR3 DNA reads as TGTGCCAGCAGTTACTCGATAGCAGGAAATGGCTACACCTTC. Its protein product is CASSYSIAGNGYTF.

This CDR3 is CAISEGGNLDTQYF. Written as DNA, the CDR3 is TGTGCCATCAGTGAAGGGGGGAATCTGGATACGCAGTATTTT. The chain has TRBV10-3 and TRBJ2-3; either TRBD1 or TRBD2 may fit D (6 bases each). Trimming shortened V by 3 bases and J by 6 bases, and 13 bases separated the two germline ends. The CDR3 length is 14 residues. Germline V gene data show CDR1 as ENHRY and CDR2 as SYGVKD.

This clone came up once. V and J are TRBV2 and TRBJ2-3; 7 nucleotides align to TRBD2. Per germline, CDR1 SNHLY and CDR2 FYNNEI. V was pared by 6 bases and J by 3 bases, with 3 bases of the junction left unmatched. The CDR3 totals 13 residues. The CDR3 is CASSGGMTDTQYF. CDR3 DNA sequence: TGTGCCAGCAGCGGGGGGATGACAGATACGCAGTATTTT.

Notes on this clone: The sample carries other DNA sequences with the same CDR3. The rearrangement links TRBV6-6 to TRBJ1-6; D remains ambiguous. V lost 0 bases and J 7 bases, leaving 10 bases between the germline ends. The germline V gene has CDR1 MNHNY and CDR2 SVGAGI (reference sequence). The CDR3 extends over 15 amino acids. The CDR3 loop reads CASSYSIGINSPLHF. Written as DNA, the CDR3 is TGTGCCAGCAGTTACTCGATTGGAATAAATTCACCCCTCCACTTT.

This chain connects TRBV9 to TRBJ2-3, with 7 bases lining up with TRBD1. The length of the CDR3 is 17 residues. Trimming took 0 bases from V and 4 from J; bases not matched to a gene: 11. CDR1 and CDR2 from the germline V gene are SGDLS and YYNGEE. CDR3 protein: CASSVAFTGVDADTQYF. CDR3 nucleotide sequence: TGTGCCAGCAGCGTAGCTTTTACAGGGGTAGATGCAGATACGCAGTATTTT. Full variable domain (rest looked up from reference TRBV9 and TRBJ2-3): DSGVTQTPKHLITATGQRVTLRCSPRSGDLSVYWYQQSLDQGLQFLIQYYNGEERAKGNILERFSAQQFPDLHSELNLSSLELGDSALYFCASSVAFTGVDADTQYFGPGTRLTVL.

This clone was picked up a small number of times. The chain employs TRBV5-5 and TRBJ2-7; maybe TRBD1 (6 bases). V lost 3 bases and J 1 base, leaving 11 bases between the germline ends. The CDR3 runs 14 residues. Germline CDR1 and CDR2: SGHKS and YYEKEE (reference sequence). CDR3 DNA: TGTGCCAGCAGCTCCCGACAGGTTTCCTACGAGCAGTACTTC. Residues: CASSSRQVSYEQYF.

This clone has just a few counts. The V gene is TRBV9, the J gene TRBJ1-1, with D perhaps matching TRBD1 (6 bases). Trimming shortened V by 3 bases and J by 3 bases, and 15 bases separated the two germline ends. This CDR3 is built from 15 residues. Germline loops: CDR1 SGDLS, CDR2 YYNGEE. CDR3 DNA sequence: TGTGCCAGCAGCGAGCCCAGGGGCCTGGACACTGAAGCTTTCTTT. Translating gives CASSEPRGLDTEAFF.

The rearrangement joins TRBV5-1 to TRBJ1-3, with D possibly being TRBD1 (5 bases). The CDR3 loop spans 16 amino acids. Germline loops: CDR1 SGHRS, CDR2 YFSETQ. Trimming took off 0 bases at V and 4 bases at J, with 14 bases between the two ends. The CDR3 DNA reads TGCGCCAGCAGCTTGGACGGCAGGGCGGCAGGAAACACCATATATTTT. Translating gives CASSLDGRAAGNTIYF.

The chain uses TRBV7-9 and TRBJ2-1; D uncertain. Germline assignment: CDR1 SEHNR and CDR2 FQNEAQ (reference sequence). The CDR3 is 12 residues long. Deletions cut 4 bases from V and 5 bases from J, with 6 bases between. CDR3: CASSSLHNEQFF. In DNA form, the CDR3 reads TGTGCCAGCAGCTCCCTGCACAATGAGCAGTTCTTC.

Details on this clone: Distinct nucleotide sequences in the sample also encode this CDR3. V usage is TRBV30 and J usage is TRBJ2-6, with D hard to call. CDR3 size: 13 residues. Trimming left V 3 bases short and J 4 bases short, with 7 bases between. Germline CDR1 is GTSNPN and CDR2 is SVGIG (reference sequence). The CDR3 is CAWRGSGANVLTF. The CDR3 nucleotides read TGTGCCTGGAGGGGCTCGGGGGCCAACGTCCTGACTTTC.

The chain has TRBV6-6 and TRBJ1-1, with D possibly TRBD1 on 5 matching bases. The CDR3 is 14 residues long. Trimming removed 5 bases from V and 4 bases from J, with 14 bases in between. Germline loops: CDR1 MNHNY, CDR2 SVGAGI (reference sequence). CDR3 sequence reads: CASSNLRVTTEAFF. The CDR3 coding sequence is TGTGCCAGCAGTAATCTCAGGGTAACCACTGAAGCTTTCTTT.

This chain uses TRBV19 with TRBJ2-2; 11 bases agree with TRBD2. The junction had 10 bases not matched to a gene; V was cut back by 3 bases and J by 7 bases. This CDR3 spans 17 amino acids. The germline V gene encodes CDR1 LNHDA and CDR2 SQIVND (reference sequence). The CDR3 bases are TGTGCCAGTAGTATGGTAACTAGCGGGAGATATAACGGGGAGCTGTTTTTT. It yields the protein CASSMVTSGRYNGELFF.

The V call is TRBV4-2, the J call TRBJ2-1, with 10 bases fitting TRBD2. Germline-derived CDR1 and CDR2 are LGHNA and YNFKEQ. V lost 4 bases, J lost 0 bases, and 3 bases stayed unmatched. The CDR3 loop spans 16 amino acids. CDR3 amino acids: CASSLPSGSSYNEQFF. CDR3 coding DNA: TGTGCCAGCAGCCTACCTAGCGGGAGCTCCTACAATGAGCAGTTCTTC.